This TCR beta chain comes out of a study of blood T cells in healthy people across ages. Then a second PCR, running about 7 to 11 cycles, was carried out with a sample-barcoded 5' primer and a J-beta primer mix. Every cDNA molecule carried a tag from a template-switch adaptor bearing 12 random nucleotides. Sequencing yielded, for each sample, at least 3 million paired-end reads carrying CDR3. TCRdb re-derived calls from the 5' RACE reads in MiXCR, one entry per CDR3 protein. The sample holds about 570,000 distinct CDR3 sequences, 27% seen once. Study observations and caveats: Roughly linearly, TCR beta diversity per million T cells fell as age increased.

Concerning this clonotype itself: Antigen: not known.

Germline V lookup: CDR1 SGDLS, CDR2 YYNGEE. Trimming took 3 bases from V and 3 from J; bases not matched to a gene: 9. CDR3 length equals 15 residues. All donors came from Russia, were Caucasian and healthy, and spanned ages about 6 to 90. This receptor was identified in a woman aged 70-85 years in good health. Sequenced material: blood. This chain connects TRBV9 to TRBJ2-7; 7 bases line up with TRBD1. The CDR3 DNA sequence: TGTGCCAGCAGCGCCACCCCGGGACAGTTCTACGAGCAGTACTTC. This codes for CASSATPGQFYEQYF.